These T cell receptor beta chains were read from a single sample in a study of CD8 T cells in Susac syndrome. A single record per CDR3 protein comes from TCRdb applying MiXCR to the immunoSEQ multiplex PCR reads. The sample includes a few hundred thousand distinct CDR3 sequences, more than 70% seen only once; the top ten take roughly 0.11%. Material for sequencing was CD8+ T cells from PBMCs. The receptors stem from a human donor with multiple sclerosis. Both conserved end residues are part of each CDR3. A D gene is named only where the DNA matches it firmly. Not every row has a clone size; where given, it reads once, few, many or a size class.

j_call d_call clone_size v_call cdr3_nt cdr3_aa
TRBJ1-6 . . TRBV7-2 TGTGCCAGCAGCCCTCACAGCTCCTATAATTCACCCCTCCACTTT CASSPHSSYNSPLHF
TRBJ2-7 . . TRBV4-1 TGCGCCAGCAGCCTGATTAGATCCGACATCTACGAGCAGTACTTC CASSLIRSDIYEQYF
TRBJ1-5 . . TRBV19 TGTGCCAGTAGTCCCAATCTCCAGCAGCCCCAGCATTTT CASSPNLQQPQHF
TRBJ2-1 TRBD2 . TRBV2 TGTGCCAGCATCCCCCTCGGGGAGCGGGGAGGCAATGAGCAGTTCTTC CASIPLGERGGNEQFF
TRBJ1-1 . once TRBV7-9 TGTGCCAGCAGCCCCGAGGAGGGGGTTTACGCTGAAGCTTTCTTT CASSPEEGVYAEAFF
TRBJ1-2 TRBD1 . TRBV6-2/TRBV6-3 TGTGCCAGCGGGACAGCGCCGAACTATGGCTACACCTTC CASGTAPNYGYTF
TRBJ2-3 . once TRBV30 TGTGCCTCGGAGCCGGGTGGCACAGATACGCAGTATTTT CASEPGGTDTQYF
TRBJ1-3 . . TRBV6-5 TGTGCCAGCAGTTATGCAGGGTCTGGAAACACCATATATTTT CASSYAGSGNTIYF
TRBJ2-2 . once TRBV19 TGTGCCAGTAGCGTTTTCACGAACGGGGAGCTGTTTTTT CASSVFTNGELFF
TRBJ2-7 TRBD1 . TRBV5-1 TGCGCCAGCACGGCAGGGGGCCACGAGCAGTACTTC CASTAGGHEQYF
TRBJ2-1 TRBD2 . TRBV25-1 TGTGCCAGCACAACTAGCGGGCCATACAATGAGCAGTTCTTC CASTTSGPYNEQFF
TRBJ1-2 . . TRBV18 TGTGCCAGCTCACCACCGATGATAGTTGATGGCTACACCTTC CASSPPMIVDGYTF
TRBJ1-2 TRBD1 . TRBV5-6 TGTGCCAGCAGCTTGGTGGGGACAGGGGGCGCGTCCGGCTACACCTTC CASSLVGTGGASGYTF
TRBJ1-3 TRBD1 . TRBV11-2 TGTGCCAGCAGCCCCTTGCCGGACAGGGATTTCGGTTCTGGAAACACCATATATTTT CASSPLPDRDFGSGNTIYF
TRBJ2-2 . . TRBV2 TGTGCCAGCAGTGAAGGTTATGGGCACACTGCCGGGGAGCTGTTTTTT CASSEGYGHTAGELFF
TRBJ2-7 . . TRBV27 TGTGCCAGCAGTCCGGCCGGGAACAGCTACGAGCAGTACTTC CASSPAGNSYEQYF
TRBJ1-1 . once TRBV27 TGTGCCAGCAGTTTTACTGAGGGGGTTGAAGCTTTCTTT CASSFTEGVEAFF
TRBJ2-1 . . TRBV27 TGTGCCACTAAACCAAGGTCCAATGAGCAGTTCTTC CATKPRSNEQFF
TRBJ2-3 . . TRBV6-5 TGTGCCAGCAGTTACGCGTCAGGACCCACAGATACGCAGTATTTT CASSYASGPTDTQYF
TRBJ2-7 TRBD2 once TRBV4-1 TGCGCCAGCAGCCAATTAGCGGGGGCTGGGTACGAGCAGTACTTC CASSQLAGAGYEQYF
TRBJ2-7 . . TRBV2 TGTGCCAGCAGTGAACCCCGCCAGCGGACAGAAAACTACGAGCAGTACTTC CASSEPRQRTENYEQYF
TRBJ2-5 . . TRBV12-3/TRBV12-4 TGTGCCAGCAGTTTCGAAGGGGCAGAGACCCAGTACTTC CASSFEGAETQYF
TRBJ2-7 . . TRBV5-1 TGCGCCAGCAGCTTGTACGGCCCGGAGCAGTACTTC CASSLYGPEQYF
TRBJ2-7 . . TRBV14 TGTGCCAGCAGCCCGTCCTCGGGAGCCTACGAGCAGTACTTC CASSPSSGAYEQYF
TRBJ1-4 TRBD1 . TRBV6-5 TGTGCCAGCAGTTACGCAGGGACAGGGCAGGAAAAACTGTTTTTT CASSYAGTGQEKLFF
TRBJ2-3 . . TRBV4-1 TGCGCCAGCAGCCACCCCCCGGACCGAGCGGCGTTTAGCACAGATACGCAGTATTTT CASSHPPDRAAFSTDTQYF
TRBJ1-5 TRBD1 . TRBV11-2 TGTGCCAGCAGCTCCTATACTGACAGGGAGGGTAGTCAGCCCCAGCATTTT CASSSYTDREGSQPQHF
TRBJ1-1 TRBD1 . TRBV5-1 TGCGCCAGCAGCCTTGCAGAGGGGGCGGTTGAAGCTTTCTTT CASSLAEGAVEAFF
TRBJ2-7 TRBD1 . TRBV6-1 TGTGCCAGCACGTATATAGGACAGGGGACCTACGAGCAGTACTTC CASTYIGQGTYEQYF
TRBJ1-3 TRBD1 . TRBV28 TGTGCCAGCAGTTTCCCGGGACAGGGGGCGAAGGTTCACACCATATATTTT CASSFPGQGAKVHTIYF
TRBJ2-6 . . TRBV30 TGTGCCTGGAGCCTGGGGGCCAACGTCCTGACTTTC CAWSLGANVLTF
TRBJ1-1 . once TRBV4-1 TGCGCCAGCAGCCAAGAAGCCAGAATGAACACTGAAGCTTTCTTT CASSQEARMNTEAFF
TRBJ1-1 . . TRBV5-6 TGTGCCAGCAGCTTGGTAGCGGGGGAGGGCGAGGCTTTCTTT CASSLVAGEGEAFF
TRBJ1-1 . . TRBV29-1 TGCAGCGAACTAAGGGGTGGGAACACTGAAGCTTTCTTT CSELRGGNTEAFF
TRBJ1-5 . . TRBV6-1 TGTGCCAGCAGTGAATGGCCTCCCAACAGGGAAGTTAGCAATCAGCCCCAGCATTTT CASSEWPPNREVSNQPQHF
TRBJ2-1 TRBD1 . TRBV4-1 TGCGCCAGCAGCGAGGGACAGGGGAGCAATGAGCAGTTCTTC CASSEGQGSNEQFF
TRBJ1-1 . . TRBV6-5 TGTGCCAGCAGTTACTCTCAGGGAGGGACTGAAGCTTTCTTT CASSYSQGGTEAFF
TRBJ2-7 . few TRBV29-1 TGCAGCGCCACCCGACGAGCAGGTGGACTCTACGAGCAGTACTTC CSATRRAGGLYEQYF
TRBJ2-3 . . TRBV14 TGTGCCAGCAGCCAAGAGCCAGCCCCAGATACGCAGTATTTT CASSQEPAPDTQYF
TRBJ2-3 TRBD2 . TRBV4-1 TGCGCCAGCAGTTTGGGGGGGGATGCAGATACGCAGTATTTT CASSLGGDADTQYF
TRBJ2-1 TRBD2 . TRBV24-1 TGTGCCACCAGTGACCGCCACGTGGGCAGGGAGGGGCACAATGAGCAGTTCTTC CATSDRHVGREGHNEQFF
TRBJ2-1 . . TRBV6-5 TGTGCCAGCAGTTACTCGCGAATCAGGAACAATGAGCAGTTCTTC CASSYSRIRNNEQFF
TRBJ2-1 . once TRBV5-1 TGCGCCAGCAGCCGAGGGTACGATGAGCAGTTCTTC CASSRGYDEQFF
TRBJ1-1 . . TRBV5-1 TGCGCCAGCAGCTTGGAGTGGCAGGGGAACACTGAAGCTTTCTTT CASSLEWQGNTEAFF
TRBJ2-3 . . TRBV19 TGTGCCACTTTCTCGACCGGGGTGGGTACGCAGTATTTT CATFSTGVGTQYF
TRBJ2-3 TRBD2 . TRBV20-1 TGCAGTGCGGATCCCAACCGCGGGGGTAGCACAGATACGCAGTATTTT CSADPNRGGSTDTQYF
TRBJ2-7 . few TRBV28 TGTGCCAGCAGTTTAAACAGGTACTACGAGCAGTACTTC CASSLNRYYEQYF
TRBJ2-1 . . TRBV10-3 TGTGCCATCAGTGAAGTGACTAACAATGAGCAGTTCTTC CAISEVTNNEQFF
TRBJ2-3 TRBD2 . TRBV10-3 TGTGCCATCAGTGTTAACGAGGGACTAGCGGGCCTCACCGCAGATACGCAGTATTTT CAISVNEGLAGLTADTQYF
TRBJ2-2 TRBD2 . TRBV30 TGTGCCTGGAGTGCCGGACTGGAGGGAGCGGGAGGGGAGCTGTTTTTT CAWSAGLEGAGGELFF